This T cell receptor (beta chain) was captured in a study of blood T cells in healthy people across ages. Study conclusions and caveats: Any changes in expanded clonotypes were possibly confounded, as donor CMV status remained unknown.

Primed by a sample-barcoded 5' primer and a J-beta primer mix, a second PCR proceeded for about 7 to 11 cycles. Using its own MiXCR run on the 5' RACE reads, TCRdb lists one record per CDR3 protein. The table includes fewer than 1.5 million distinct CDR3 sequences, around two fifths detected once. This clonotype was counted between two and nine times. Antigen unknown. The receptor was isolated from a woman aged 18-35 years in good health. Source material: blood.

CDR3 in DNA: TGTGCCAGCAGGAACCAGGGAAACTATGGCTACACCTTC. Amino acids: CASRNQGNYGYTF. The V and J genes are TRBV3-1 and TRBJ1-2, with D perhaps TRBD1 (5 bases). The CDR3 covers 13 residues. Germline assignment: CDR1 LGHDT and CDR2 YNNKEL (reference sequence). The V gene lost 6 bases and the J gene lost 2 bases, with 10 bases spanning the gap.